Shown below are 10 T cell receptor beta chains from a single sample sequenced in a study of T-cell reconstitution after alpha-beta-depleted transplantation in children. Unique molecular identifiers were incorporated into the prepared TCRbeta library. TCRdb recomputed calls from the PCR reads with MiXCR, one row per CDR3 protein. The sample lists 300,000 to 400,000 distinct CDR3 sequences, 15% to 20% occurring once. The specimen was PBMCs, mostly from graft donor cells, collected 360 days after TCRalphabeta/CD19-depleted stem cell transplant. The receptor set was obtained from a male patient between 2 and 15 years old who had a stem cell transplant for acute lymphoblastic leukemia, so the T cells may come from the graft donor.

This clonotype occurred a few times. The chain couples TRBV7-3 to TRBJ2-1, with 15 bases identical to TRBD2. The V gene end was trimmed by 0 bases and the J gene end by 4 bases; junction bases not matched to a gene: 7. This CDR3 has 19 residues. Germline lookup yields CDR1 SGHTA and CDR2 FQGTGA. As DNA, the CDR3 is TGTGCCAGCAGCTTAACCGGACTAGCGGGAGGGCCCCGGTACAATGAGCAGTTCTTC. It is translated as CASSLTGLAGGPRYNEQFF.

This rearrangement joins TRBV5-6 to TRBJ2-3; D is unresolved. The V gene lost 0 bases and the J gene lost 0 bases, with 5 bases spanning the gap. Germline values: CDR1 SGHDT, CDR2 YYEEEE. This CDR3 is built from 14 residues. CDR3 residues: CASSLVWSTDTQYF. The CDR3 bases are TGTGCCAGCAGCTTGGTGTGGAGCACAGATACGCAGTATTTT.

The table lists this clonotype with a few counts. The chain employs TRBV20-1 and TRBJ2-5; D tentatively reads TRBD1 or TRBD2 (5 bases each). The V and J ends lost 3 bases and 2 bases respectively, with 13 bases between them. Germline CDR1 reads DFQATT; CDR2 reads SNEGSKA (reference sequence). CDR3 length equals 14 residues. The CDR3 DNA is TGCAGTGCTAGCTTAGCGAACAGGCAAGAGACCCAGTACTTC. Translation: CSASLANRQETQYF.

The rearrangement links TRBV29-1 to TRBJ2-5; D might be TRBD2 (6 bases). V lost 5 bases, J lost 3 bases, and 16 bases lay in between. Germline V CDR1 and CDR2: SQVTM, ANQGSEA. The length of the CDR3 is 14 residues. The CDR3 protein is CSVLPLDYEETQYF. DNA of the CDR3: TGCAGCGTTTTACCACTGGACTACGAAGAGACCCAGTACTTC.

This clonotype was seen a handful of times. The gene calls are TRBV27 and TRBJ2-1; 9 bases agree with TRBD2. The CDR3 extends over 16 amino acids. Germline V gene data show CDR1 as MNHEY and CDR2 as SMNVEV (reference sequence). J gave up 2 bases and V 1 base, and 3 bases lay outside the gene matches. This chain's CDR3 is CASSLWVAGAYNEQFF. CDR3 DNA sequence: TGTGCCAGCAGTTTATGGGTAGCGGGAGCCTACAATGAGCAGTTCTTC.

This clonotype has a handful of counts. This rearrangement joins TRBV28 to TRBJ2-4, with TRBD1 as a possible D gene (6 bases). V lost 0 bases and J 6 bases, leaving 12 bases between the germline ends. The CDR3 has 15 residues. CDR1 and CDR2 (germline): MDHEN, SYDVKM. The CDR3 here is CASSLWGTRGNIQYF. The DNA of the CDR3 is TGTGCCAGCAGTTTATGGGGGACAAGGGGAAACATTCAGTACTTC. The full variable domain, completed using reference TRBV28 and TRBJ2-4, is DVKVTQSSRYLVKRTGEKVFLECVQDMDHENMFWYRQDPGLGLRLIYFSYDVKMKEKGDIPEGYSVSREKKERFSLILESASTNQTSMYLCASSLWGTRGNIQYFGAGTRLSVL.

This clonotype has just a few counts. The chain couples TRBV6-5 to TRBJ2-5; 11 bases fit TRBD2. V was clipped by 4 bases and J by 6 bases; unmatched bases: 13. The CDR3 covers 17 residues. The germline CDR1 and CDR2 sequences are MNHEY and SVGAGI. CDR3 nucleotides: TGTGCCAGCAGTTCGGGCGAACTAGCGGGAGAAACTAAGACCCAGTACTTC. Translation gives CASSSGELAGETKTQYF.

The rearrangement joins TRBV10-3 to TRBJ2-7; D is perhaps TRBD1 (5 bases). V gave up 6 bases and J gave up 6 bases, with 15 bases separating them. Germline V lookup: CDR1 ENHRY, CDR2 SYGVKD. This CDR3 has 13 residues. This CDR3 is CAISPSTVSEQYF. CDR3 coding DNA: TGTGCCATCAGCCCCTCGACAGTATCCGAGCAGTACTTC.

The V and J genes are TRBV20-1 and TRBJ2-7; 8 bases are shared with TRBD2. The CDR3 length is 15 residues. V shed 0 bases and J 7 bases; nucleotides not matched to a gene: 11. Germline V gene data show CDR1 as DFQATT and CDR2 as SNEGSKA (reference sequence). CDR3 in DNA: TGCAGTGCTAGAGAGCGAGCGGGAGTCACTGTTGAGCAGTACTTC. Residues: CSARERAGVTVEQYF.

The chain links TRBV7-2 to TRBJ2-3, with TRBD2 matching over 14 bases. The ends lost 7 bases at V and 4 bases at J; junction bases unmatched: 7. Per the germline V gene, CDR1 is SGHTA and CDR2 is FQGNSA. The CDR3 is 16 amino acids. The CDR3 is CASTLRLAGGADTQYF. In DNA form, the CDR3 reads TGTGCCAGCACCCTACGACTAGCGGGAGGGGCAGATACGCAGTATTTT.